This is a list of T cell receptor beta chains from one sample in a study of blood T cell repertoires in COVID-19. The data were produced by immunoSEQ multiplex PCR, yet TCRdb's version contains in-frame clones alone and is incomplete. Here the sample spans roughly 92,000 clones, roughly 89% being singletons. The sample was peripheral blood. All receptors derive from an elderly woman with active or convalescent COVID-19. The CDR3 runs from the conserved cysteine through the conserved F or W. Fields, in order: D gene, J gene, CDR3 length, V gene, CDR3 DNA, CDR3 protein. D genes are given only for firm matches.

.	TRBJ2-7	16	TRBV25-1	TGTGCCAGCAGTGAATTAGGGGGAGTAGATACCTACGAGCAGTACTTC	CASSELGGVDTYEQYF
TRBD1	TRBJ1-2	14	TRBV6-5	TGTGCCAGCAGGGTGGACAGGGTTGTGGGTGGCTACACCTTC	CASRVDRVVGGYTF
.	TRBJ1-5	12	TRBV7-9	TGTGCCAGCAGCTCTCGAGCGTCCTCCCAGCATTTT	CASSSRASSQHF
TRBD2	TRBJ2-2	15	TRBV19	TGTGCCAGTAGTCTCGGGACTAGCGGGACCGGGGAGCTGTTTTTT	CASSLGTSGTGELFF
TRBD2	TRBJ2-2	17	TRBV4-3	TGCGCCAGCAGCCAAGAGGCCAGCGGGATAAACACCGGGGAGCTGTTTTTT	CASSQEASGINTGELFF
.	TRBJ1-4	16	TRBV4-3	TGCGCCAGCAGCCACTTCCCGGACAGCAGTAATGAAAAACTGTTTTTT	CASSHFPDSSNEKLFF
.	TRBJ1-4	15	TRBV19	TGTGCCAGTCACCTAACAGGACAGCAGAATGAAAAACTGTTTTTT	CASHLTGQQNEKLFF
.	TRBJ2-5	14	TRBV10-3	TGTGCCATCCGCAGGGACACCTACCAAGAGACCCAGTACTTC	CAIRRDTYQETQYF
.	TRBJ2-2	14	TRBV6-5	TGTGCCAGCAAGAAGGGGGGGAGCACCGGGGAGCTGTTTTTT	CASKKGGSTGELFF
.	TRBJ1-1	16	TRBV15	TGTGCCACCAGCCCAACCGCTTTTACAGGGAAGACTGAAGCTTTCTTT	CATSPTAFTGKTEAFF
.	TRBJ1-2	14	TRBV24-1	TGTGCCACCAGTGTAGGACAGCTTAACTATGGCTACACCTTC	CATSVGQLNYGYTF
TRBD2	TRBJ2-1	14	TRBV7-2	TGTGCCAGCAGCTTACCTAGCGGAAAGGGTGAGCAGTTCTTC	CASSLPSGKGEQFF
.	TRBJ2-1	17	TRBV24-1	TGTGCCACCAGTGATCGGAAGGAGGTGAAGTCCTACAATGAGCAGTTCTTC	CATSDRKEVKSYNEQFF